This is a list of T cell receptor beta chains from one sample in a study of cytomegalovirus exposure and HLA in healthy donors. Measured with immunoSEQ multiplex PCR; TCRdb has only the in-frame clones, and not every one. The sample has 150,000 to 200,000 clones; around 80% are singletons. Sequenced: PBMCs. Every receptor here comes from a woman in her twenties or thirties in good health and CMV-seronegative. Each CDR3 is given with its conserved first and last residue. D genes are given only for firm matches. Size tells how often a clone was seen (once, few, many) or the class of an expanded clone, and some rows leave it out.

clone_size	v_call	d_call	j_call	cdr3_nt	cdr3_aa
.	TRBV18	.	TRBJ2-1	TGTGCCAGCTCACTAAGGAGGGCTTCCTACAATGAGCAGTTCTTC	CASSLRRASYNEQFF
.	TRBV2	TRBD1	TRBJ1-1	TGTGCCAGCTGGGACAGGGTACGGATAGAAGCTTTCTTT	CASWDRVRIEAFF
.	TRBV9	TRBD2	TRBJ2-6	TGTGCCAGCAGCCCGCGTCCCGGGACTAGCGGCTCTGGGGCCAACGTCCTGACTTTC	CASSPRPGTSGSGANVLTF
.	TRBV7-2	TRBD1	TRBJ2-7	TGTGCCAGCAGCTCCGGGACAGTGATTTCCTACGAGCAGTACTTC	CASSSGTVISYEQYF
.	TRBV7-6	TRBD1	TRBJ1-2	TGTGCCAGCAGCTCACAGACAGGGGCCAGGTATGGCTACACCTTC	CASSSQTGARYGYTF
once	TRBV4-3	.	TRBJ2-1	TGCGCCAGCAGCCAAGCGTCTGGAGGGTCTGGGCAGTTCTTC	CASSQASGGSGQFF
.	TRBV7-9	.	TRBJ1-1	TGTGCCAGCAGCGGACTCGACACTGAAGCTTTCTTT	CASSGLDTEAFF
.	TRBV2	TRBD2	TRBJ2-3	TGTGCCAGCAGCGCAGCGGGGGGTTCCCTTAGCACAGATACGCAGTATTTT	CASSAAGGSLSTDTQYF
.	TRBV7-2	.	TRBJ1-6	TGTGCCAGCAGCTTAGTGACGGGAGGAGGTTCACCCCTCCACTTT	CASSLVTGGGSPLHF
.	TRBV18	TRBD1	TRBJ1-6	TGTGCCAGCTCCCAAGACAGGGCTAATTCACCCCTCCACTTT	CASSQDRANSPLHF
.	TRBV29-1	.	TRBJ2-7	TGCAGCGTTGAAAGCGGGACAACCTACGAGCAGTACTTC	CSVESGTTYEQYF
.	TRBV15	.	TRBJ1-1	TGTGCCACCAGCTCGGTGGTGAACACTGAAGCTTTCTTT	CATSSVVNTEAFF
.	TRBV2	.	TRBJ2-7	TGTGCCAGCAGACCGTACGGGGGAACTGTTGCCTACGAGCAGTACTTC	CASRPYGGTVAYEQYF
.	TRBV27	.	TRBJ2-1	TGTGCCAGCAGTAGTTCACACCCTTTCTACAATGAGCAGTTCTTC	CASSSSHPFYNEQFF
.	TRBV2	.	TRBJ2-7	TGTGCCAGCAATAACGGGGGTGGCGAGCAGTACTTC	CASNNGGGEQYF
.	TRBV5-1	TRBD2	TRBJ2-7	TGCGCCAGCAGCTTGGATTTGGATAGGGGAGGGCTATACGAGCAGTACTTC	CASSLDLDRGGLYEQYF